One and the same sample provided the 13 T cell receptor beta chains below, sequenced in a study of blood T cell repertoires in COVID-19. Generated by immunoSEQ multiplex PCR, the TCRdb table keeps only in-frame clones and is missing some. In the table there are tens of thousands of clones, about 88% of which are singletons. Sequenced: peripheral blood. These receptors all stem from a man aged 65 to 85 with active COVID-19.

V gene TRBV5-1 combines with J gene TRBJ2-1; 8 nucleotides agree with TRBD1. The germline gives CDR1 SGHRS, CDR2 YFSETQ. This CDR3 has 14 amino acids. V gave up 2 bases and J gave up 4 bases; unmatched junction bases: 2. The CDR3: CASSLDRGYNEQFF. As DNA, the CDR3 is TGCGCCAGCAGCTTAGACAGGGGTTACAATGAGCAGTTCTTC.

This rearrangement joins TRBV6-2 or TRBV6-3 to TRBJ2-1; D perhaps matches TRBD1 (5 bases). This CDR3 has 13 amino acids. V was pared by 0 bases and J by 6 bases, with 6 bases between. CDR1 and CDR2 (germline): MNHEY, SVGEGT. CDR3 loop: CASSYSTANEQFF. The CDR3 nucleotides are TGTGCCAGCAGTTACTCGACAGCCAATGAGCAGTTCTTC.

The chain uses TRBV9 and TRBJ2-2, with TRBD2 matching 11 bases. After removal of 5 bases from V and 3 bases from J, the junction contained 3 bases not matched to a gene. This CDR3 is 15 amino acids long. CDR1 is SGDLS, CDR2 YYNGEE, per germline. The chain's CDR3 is CASSSLAGDTGELFF. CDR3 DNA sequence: TGTGCCAGCAGTTCACTAGCGGGAGACACCGGGGAGCTGTTTTTT.

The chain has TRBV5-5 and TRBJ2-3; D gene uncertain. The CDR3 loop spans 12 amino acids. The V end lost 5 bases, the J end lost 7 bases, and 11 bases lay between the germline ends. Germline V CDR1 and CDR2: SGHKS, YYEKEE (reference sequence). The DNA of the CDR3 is TGTGCCAGCAGTCTGAAAGCTCATACGCAGTATTTT. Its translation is CASSLKAHTQYF.

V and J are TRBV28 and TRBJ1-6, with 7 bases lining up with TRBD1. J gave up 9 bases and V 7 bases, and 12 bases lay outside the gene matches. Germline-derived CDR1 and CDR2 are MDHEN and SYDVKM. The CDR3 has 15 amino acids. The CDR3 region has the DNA TGTGCCAGCACCTCTGCGAGAGGGGACAGTTCACCCCTCCACTTT. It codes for CASTSARGDSSPLHF.

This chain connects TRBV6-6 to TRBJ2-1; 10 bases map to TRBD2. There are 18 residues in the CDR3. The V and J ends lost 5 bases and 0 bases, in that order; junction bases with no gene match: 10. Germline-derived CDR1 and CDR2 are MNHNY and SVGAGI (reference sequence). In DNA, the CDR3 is TGTGCCAGCAGTCGTGGACTAGCGGATACTAGCTCCTACAATGAGCAGTTCTTC. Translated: CASSRGLADTSSYNEQFF.

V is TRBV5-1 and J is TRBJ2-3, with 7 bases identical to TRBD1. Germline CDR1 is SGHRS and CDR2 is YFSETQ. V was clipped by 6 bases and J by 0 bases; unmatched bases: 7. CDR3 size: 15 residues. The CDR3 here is CASTPGQPSTDTQYF. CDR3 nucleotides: TGCGCCAGCACCCCGGGACAGCCAAGCACAGATACGCAGTATTTT.

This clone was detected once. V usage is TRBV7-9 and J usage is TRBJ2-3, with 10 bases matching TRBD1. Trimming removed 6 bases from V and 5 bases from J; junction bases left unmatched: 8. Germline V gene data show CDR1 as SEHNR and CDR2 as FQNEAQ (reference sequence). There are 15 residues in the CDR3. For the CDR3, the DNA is TGTGCCAGCAGAGGGACAGGGGATTCTGGAGATACGCAGTATTTT. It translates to CASRGTGDSGDTQYF.

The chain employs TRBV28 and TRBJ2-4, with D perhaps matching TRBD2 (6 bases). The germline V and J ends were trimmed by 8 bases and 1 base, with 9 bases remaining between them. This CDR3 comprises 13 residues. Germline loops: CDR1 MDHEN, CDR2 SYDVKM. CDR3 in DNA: TGTGCCAGCGGGGGGTCGGCCAAAAACATTCAGTACTTC. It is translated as CASGGSAKNIQYF.

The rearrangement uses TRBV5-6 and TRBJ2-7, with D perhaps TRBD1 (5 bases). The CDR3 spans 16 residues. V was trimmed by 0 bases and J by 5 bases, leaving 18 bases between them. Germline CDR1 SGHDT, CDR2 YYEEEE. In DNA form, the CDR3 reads TGTGCCAGCAGCTTGGTTAGGCGTGGGGCGTTTGACGAGCAGTACTTC. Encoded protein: CASSLVRRGAFDEQYF.

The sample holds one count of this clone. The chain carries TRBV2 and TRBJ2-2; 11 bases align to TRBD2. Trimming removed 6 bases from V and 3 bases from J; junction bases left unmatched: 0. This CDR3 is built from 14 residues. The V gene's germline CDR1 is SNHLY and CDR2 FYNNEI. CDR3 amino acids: CASRTSGDTGELFF. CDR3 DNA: TGTGCCAGCAGGACTAGCGGGGACACCGGGGAGCTGTTTTTT.

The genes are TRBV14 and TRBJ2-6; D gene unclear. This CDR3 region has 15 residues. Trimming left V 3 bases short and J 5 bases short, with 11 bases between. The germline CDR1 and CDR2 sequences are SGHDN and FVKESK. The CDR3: CASSHIQDRANVLTF. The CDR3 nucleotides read TGTGCCAGCAGCCATATCCAGGATAGGGCCAACGTCCTGACTTTC. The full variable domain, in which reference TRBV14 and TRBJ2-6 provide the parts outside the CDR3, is EAGVTQFPSHSVIEKGQTVTLRCDPISGHDNLYWYRRVMGKEIKFLLHFVKESKQDESGMPNNRFLAERTGGTYSTLKVQPAELEDSGVYFCASSHIQDRANVLTFGAGSRLTVL.

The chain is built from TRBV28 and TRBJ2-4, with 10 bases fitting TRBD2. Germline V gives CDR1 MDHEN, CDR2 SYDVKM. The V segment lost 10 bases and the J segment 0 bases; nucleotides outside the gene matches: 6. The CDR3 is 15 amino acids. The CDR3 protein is CAIKREGLAKNIQYF. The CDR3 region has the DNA TGTGCCATCAAGCGGGAGGGACTAGCCAAAAACATTCAGTACTTC. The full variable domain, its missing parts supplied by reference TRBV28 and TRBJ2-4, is DVKVTQSSRYLVKRTGEKVFLECVQDMDHENMFWYRQDPGLGLRLIYFSYDVKMKEKGDIPEGYSVSREKKERFSLILESASTNQTSMYLCAIKREGLAKNIQYFGAGTRLSVL.